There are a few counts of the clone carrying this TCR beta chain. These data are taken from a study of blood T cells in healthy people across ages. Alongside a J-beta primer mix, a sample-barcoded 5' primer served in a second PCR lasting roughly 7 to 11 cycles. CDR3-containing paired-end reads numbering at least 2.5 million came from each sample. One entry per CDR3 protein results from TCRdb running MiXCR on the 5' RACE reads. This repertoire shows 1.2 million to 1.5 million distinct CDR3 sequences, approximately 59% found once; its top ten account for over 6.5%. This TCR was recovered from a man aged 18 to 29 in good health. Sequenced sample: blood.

The CDR3 region has the DNA TGCAGTGCTAGATCGGGCATAAACCAAGAGACCCAGTACTTC. Protein: CSARSGINQETQYF. The chain carries TRBV20-1 and TRBJ2-5; D is undetermined. The CDR3 length is 14 residues. Trimming took off 2 bases at V and 0 bases at J, with 10 bases between the two ends. CDR1 and CDR2 (germline): DFQATT, SNEGSKA (reference sequence).